This TCR beta chain appears in the sequencing data of a study of prognosis after radiotherapy for stage I lung cancer. Study summary: The radiotherapy was SBRT split into 3 to 5 fractions, giving a biologically effective dose of at least 100 Gy.

Overall study findings and caveats: Lower values of Shannon entropy after stereotactic body radiation therapy were seen in patients who developed distant metastases. For the expanded TCR clones, whether they were tumor-specific was not determined. Clone counts measured for unique TCRs fell after stereotactic body radiation therapy, median approximately 10,000 versus 7,000.

TCR beta CDR3 amplification from genomic DNA was performed by two-round multiplex PCR. TRBV and TRBJ genes each had their own specific primers in first-round PCR. TCRdb independently ran MiXCR on the multiplex PCR reads; one entry per CDR3 protein. The top ten hold 6% to 9% of the sample, which has 50,000 to 75,000 distinct CDR3 sequences, around 27% seen once. There are many counts of this clonotype. Its antigen is unidentified. The CDR3 contains 14 residues. Per the germline V gene, CDR1 is SNHLY and CDR2 is FYNNEI. Trimming cost V 6 bases and J 4 bases, with 15 bases left between them. This clonotype was obtained from a donor over 45 with non-small cell lung cancer. Here the sequenced sample was PBMCs, taken before or after stereotactic body radiation therapy (not recorded which). This sequence joins TRBV2 and TRBJ1-1; D may be TRBD1 (6 bases). CDR3 protein: CASRKDSPGTEAFF. CDR3 coding DNA: TGTGCCAGCAGGAAGGACAGCCCGGGCACTGAAGCTTTCTTT.